The 12 T cell receptor beta chains below all came from one sample that was sequenced in a study of shared clonotypes between healthy human individuals. Sequencing was performed with immunoSEQ multiplex PCR; in TCRdb, only in-frame clones are kept and a portion is missing. The sample holds about 2 million clones, about 95% seen once. Naive CD8 cells lacked CD45RO and underwent positive selection for CCR7, leaving out terminally differentiated effector memory CD45RA+ cells. Sequenced: naive CD8+ T cells sorted from blood. Every receptor here comes from a man younger than 30 in good health.

This chain connects TRBV4-2 to TRBJ2-1; 13 bases match TRBD2. Germline V CDR1 and CDR2: LGHNA, YNFKEQ. Trimming removed 0 bases from V and 8 bases from J; junction bases left unmatched: 13. The length of the CDR3 is 19 residues. In DNA form, the CDR3 reads TGTGCCAGCAGCCAAGATACCGCACTAGCGGGGGGGCTTATCGATGAGCAGTTCTTC. Translated: CASSQDTALAGGLIDEQFF.

This sequence joins TRBV28 and TRBJ2-5; 13 nucleotides agree with TRBD2. The CDR3 length is 17 residues. Germline CDR1 MDHEN, CDR2 SYDVKM. The trim removed 2 bases at V and 5 bases at J, leaving 8 bases unmatched. In DNA form, the CDR3 reads TGTGCCAGCAGTTTAGGATTCGGACTAGCGGGGGTGGAGACCCAGTACTTC. Its protein product is CASSLGFGLAGVETQYF.

This chain links TRBV6-5 with TRBJ2-3; 7 nucleotides match TRBD1. Trimming took 5 bases from V and 4 from J; bases not matched to a gene: 3. This CDR3 has 13 residues. Germline values: CDR1 MNHEY, CDR2 SVGAGI. The CDR3 sequence is CASSQQGPDTQYF. The DNA for the CDR3 is TGTGCCAGCAGTCAACAGGGGCCAGATACGCAGTATTTT.

The chain couples TRBV5-6 to TRBJ1-2; D may be TRBD1 (6 bases). The ends were cut back, 3 bases at V and 4 bases at J, with 16 bases in the middle. CDR3 size: 15 residues. Germline-derived CDR1 and CDR2 are SGHDT and YYEEEE. The DNA for the CDR3 is TGTGCCAGCAGCTACAATTGGATGACAGGCTATGGCTACACCTTC. Its translation is CASSYNWMTGYGYTF. The complete variable domain, with remaining parts taken from reference TRBV5-6 and TRBJ1-2, reads DAGVTQSPTHLIKTRGQQVTLRCSPKSGHDTVSWYQQALGQGPQFIFQYYEEEERQRGNFPDRFSGHQFPNYSSELNVNALLLGDSALYLCASSYNWMTGYGYTFGSGTRLTVV.

The V and J genes are TRBV5-1 and TRBJ2-7, with 9 bases matching TRBD2. J gave up 4 bases and V 4 bases, and 6 bases lay outside the gene matches. Germline V gives CDR1 SGHRS, CDR2 YFSETQ. CDR3 length: 14 amino acids. CDR3 bases: TGCGCCAGCAGCAGTGCGGGAGGGCCGTACGAGCAGTACTTC. Protein sequence: CASSSAGGPYEQYF. Variable domain in full (rest from reference TRBV5-1 and TRBJ2-7): KAGVTQTPRYLIKTRGQQVTLSCSPISGHRSVSWYQQTPGQGLQFLFEYFSETQRNKGNFPGRFSGRQFSNSRSEMNVSTLELGDSALYLCASSSAGGPYEQYFGPGTRLTVT.

V is TRBV5-1 and J is TRBJ2-5; D remains ambiguous. In germline, CDR1 is SGHRS, CDR2 YFSETQ. The CDR3 length is 14 residues. With 1 base removed from V and 0 bases from J, the gap between germline ends came to 7 bases. The CDR3 here is CASSLNYNQETQYF. The DNA of the CDR3 is TGCGCCAGCAGCTTGAATTACAACCAAGAGACCCAGTACTTC.

The V call is TRBV2, the J call TRBJ2-7, with D tentatively TRBD2 (6 bases). Germline lookup yields CDR1 SNHLY and CDR2 FYNNEI. V was shortened by 11 bases and J by 3 bases, with 14 bases between the two germline ends. The CDR3 runs 12 residues. The CDR3 is CAAGNGGYEQYF. The CDR3 bases are TGTGCCGCCGGTAACGGGGGCTACGAGCAGTACTTC. The full variable domain, in which reference TRBV2 and TRBJ2-7 provide the parts outside the CDR3, is EPEVTQTPSHQVTQMGQEVILRCVPISNHLYFYWYRQILGQKVEFLVSFYNNEISEKSEIFDDQFSVERPDGSNFTLKIRSTKLEDSAMYFCAAGNGGYEQYFGPGTRLTVT.

Details on this clone: The sample carries other DNA sequences with the same CDR3. The rearrangement links TRBV28 to TRBJ2-5; D is unclear. Germline loops: CDR1 MDHEN, CDR2 SYDVKM. The CDR3 covers 13 residues. With 3 bases removed from V and 2 bases from J, the gap between germline ends came to 7 bases. The CDR3 DNA reads as TGTGCCAGCAGTTTTAGTGTACAAGAGACCCAGTACTTC. This translates into CASSFSVQETQYF.

The chain couples TRBV4-2 to TRBJ2-2; D is undetermined. This CDR3 is 14 amino acids long. Trimming left V 4 bases short and J 3 bases short, with 9 bases between. CDR1 and CDR2 from the germline V gene are LGHNA and YNFKEQ. In DNA, the CDR3 is TGTGCCAGCAGCCCCGGTCAAGACACCGGGGAGCTGTTTTTT. This encodes CASSPGQDTGELFF.

This chain connects TRBV6-5 to TRBJ2-7; D possibly corresponds to TRBD2 (5 bases). V dropped 3 bases and J dropped 4 bases, with 16 bases sitting between them. The CDR3 loop spans 15 amino acids. Germline V gives CDR1 MNHEY, CDR2 SVGAGI. The CDR3 DNA follows: TGTGCCAGCAGTTATAACCCTCCGGGGATATACGAGCAGTACTTC. Protein product: CASSYNPPGIYEQYF.

This clone was counted a single time. This chain links TRBV6-5 with TRBJ1-2, with D unclear. The CDR3 extends over 16 amino acids. Trimming shortened V by 2 bases and J by 1 base, and 14 bases separated the two germline ends. The V gene's germline CDR1 is MNHEY and CDR2 SVGAGI. CDR3 protein: CASSYDVSSINYGYTF. The CDR3 coding sequence is TGTGCCAGCAGTTACGACGTGAGTTCCATTAACTATGGCTACACCTTC.

This chain joins TRBV4-3 and TRBJ2-2, with 9 bases aligning to TRBD2. Germline CDR1 and CDR2: LGHNA and YSLEER. The CDR3 covers 15 residues. Losses at the gene ends were 1 base for V and 9 bases for J; bases not matched to a gene: 6. The CDR3 here is CASSQVLAGPWELFF. DNA of the CDR3: TGCGCCAGCAGCCAAGTCCTAGCGGGGCCTTGGGAGCTGTTTTTT.